This T cell receptor beta chain was sequenced during a study of cytomegalovirus exposure and HLA in healthy donors. Study in general: A prior analysis found 117 million unique TCR beta sequences from some 200 million T cells. Study results and limitations: Sequencing likely generated an artifact that appeared as a cluster of highly shared sequence variants.

CDR3 length equals 15 residues. In germline, CDR1 is SGHTS, CDR2 YDEGEE. The V and J ends lost 6 bases and 4 bases, in that order; junction bases with no gene match: 10. This clone was seen only a few times. Its antigen is still unknown. The PCR employed 60 Vbeta primers together with 13 Jbeta primers. TCRdb keeps only in-frame clones here, not all; method: immunoSEQ multiplex PCR. The sample lists about 150,000 clones, 80% seen once, with 5.6% in the top ten. The receptor was derived from a woman aged 40 to 50 in good health and CMV-seropositive. The chain couples TRBV5-8 to TRBJ1-5; 7 bases match TRBD1. Sequenced input: PBMCs. This chain's CDR3 is CASILPGTANQPQHF. The CDR3 DNA sequence: TGTGCCAGCATCCTACCCGGGACAGCGAATCAGCCCCAGCATTTT.